The 30 T cell receptor beta chains in this list originate from one sample, sequenced in a study of T cells in Graves' hyperthyroidism and ophthalmopathy. Using RNA transcripts as the source, TCR beta CDR3 regions were amplified. The study used the HTBI primer set for a first-round RT-PCR of the TCR CDR3. TCRdb analysed the multiplex PCR reads with MiXCR anew, one entry per CDR3 protein. The repertoire consists of hundreds of thousands of distinct CDR3 sequences, with over 12% occurring once and the leading ten covering 28%. The sequenced material came from blood. The receptors were gathered from a man aged 50 to 60 with Graves' ophthalmopathy.

J is TRBJ2-1 and V is TRBV19; D not resolved. Per germline, CDR1 LNHDA and CDR2 SQIVND (reference sequence). The V end was cut by 7 bases, the J end by 8 bases, with 21 bases between. This CDR3 has 15 residues. CDR3 sequence reads: CASKKEMGHIDEQFF. The DNA of the CDR3 is TGTGCCAGTAAAAAGGAGATGGGTCACATCGATGAGCAGTTCTTC.

This clonotype was picked up many times. In DNA, the CDR3 is TGTGCCAGCAGTTCGCCGGGGGCGGGAGGAGATACGCAGTATTTT. Amino acids: CASSSPGAGGDTQYF. The chain is built from TRBV28 and TRBJ2-3, with 8 bases identical to TRBD2. The J segment lost 5 bases and the V segment lost 4 bases, leaving 8 bases of the junction unmatched. The CDR3 is made up of 15 amino acids. Per the germline V gene, CDR1 is MDHEN and CDR2 is SYDVKM.

This clonotype occurred many times. V is TRBV2 and J is TRBJ2-7, with D perhaps TRBD1 (6 bases). The CDR3 spans 16 residues. Germline V gene sequence: CDR1 SNHLY, CDR2 FYNNEI. Deletions cut 5 bases from V and 3 bases from J, with 20 bases between. The CDR3 DNA reads as TGTGCCAGCAGTAAGGGTGAGGACAGCTACCTCTACGAGCAGTACTTC. Its protein is CASSKGEDSYLYEQYF.

This clonotype was seen at least ten times. The V gene is TRBV27, the J gene TRBJ2-3, with 7 bases matching TRBD2. The V gene end was trimmed by 3 bases and the J gene end by 2 bases; junction bases not matched to a gene: 17. The germline V gene encodes CDR1 MNHEY and CDR2 SMNVEV (reference sequence). This CDR3 region has 19 residues. CDR3 residues: CASSFRRGAGYLATDTQYF. The CDR3 DNA reads as TGTGCCAGCAGTTTCCGACGGGGAGCGGGATACCTAGCCACAGATACGCAGTATTTT.

This clonotype has at least ten counts. J is TRBJ2-2 and V is TRBV2, with a possible D match to TRBD1 (6 bases). The CDR3 length is 20 residues. Trimming took off 0 bases at V and 0 bases at J, with 20 bases between the two ends. CDR1 SNHLY and CDR2 FYNNEI come from the germline V gene. The CDR3 spells CASSEALTGNYLPNTGELFF. CDR3 in DNA: TGTGCCAGCAGTGAAGCGCTCACAGGGAATTACCTACCGAACACCGGGGAGCTGTTTTTT.

This clonotype was detected a few times. This chain joins TRBV29-1 and TRBJ2-1; possible D gene TRBD1, 5 bases. In germline, CDR1 is SQVTM, CDR2 ANQGSEA. The CDR3 runs to 14 residues. CDR3 coding DNA: TGCGCTCTGGTGCGGCAGGGTAGCTACAATGAGCAGTTCTTC. Translating it yields CALVRQGSYNEQFF.

Many counts were recorded for this clonotype. This chain connects TRBV28 to TRBJ2-7; perhaps TRBD2 as D (6 bases). V lost 6 bases and J 6 bases, leaving 21 bases between the germline ends. Germline V gene lookup returns CDR1 MDHEN and CDR2 SYDVKM. This CDR3 contains 15 residues. The chain's CDR3 is CASRKPGGSMVEQYF. The CDR3 DNA reads as TGTGCCAGCAGGAAGCCTGGGGGGTCCATGGTCGAGCAGTACTTC. The full variable domain, completed using reference TRBV28 and TRBJ2-7, is DVKVTQSSRYLVKRTGEKVFLECVQDMDHENMFWYRQDPGLGLRLIYFSYDVKMKEKGDIPEGYSVSREKKERFSLILESASTNQTSMYLCASRKPGGSMVEQYFGPGTRLTVT.

The chain carries TRBV9 and TRBJ2-7; perhaps TRBD1 as D (5 bases). Trimming cost V 3 bases and J 6 bases, with 10 bases left between them. Germline V lookup: CDR1 SGDLS, CDR2 YYNGEE. The CDR3 runs 12 residues. As DNA, the CDR3 is TGTGCCAGCAGCGCCAGGGCCGGCGAGCAGTACTTC. Translated: CASSARAGEQYF.

This clonotype was counted ten times or more. The rearrangement uses TRBV19 and TRBJ2-5, with TRBD1 identical over 9 bases. CDR1 LNHDA and CDR2 SQIVND come from the germline V gene (reference sequence). CDR3 length equals 16 residues. V dropped 5 bases and J dropped 1; count of bases not matched to a gene: 8. The CDR3 spells CASSPLGTGTQETQYF. In DNA, the CDR3 is TGTGCCAGTAGTCCTTTGGGGACAGGGACCCAAGAGACCCAGTACTTC.

Ten or more counts support this clonotype. The chain joins TRBV6-1 to TRBJ1-2; D unresolved. V gave up 1 base and J gave up 4 bases, with 13 bases separating them. Germline V CDR1 and CDR2: MNHNS, SASEGT. This CDR3 has 15 amino acids. The CDR3 nucleotides read TGTGCCAGCAGTGAAGTAGATGACGTCCGCTATGGCTACACCTTC. It is translated as CASSEVDDVRYGYTF.

This clonotype was seen a few times. The rearrangement links TRBV24-1 to TRBJ2-5; D might be TRBD1 (5 bases). With 1 base removed from V and 3 bases from J, the gap between germline ends came to 8 bases. Germline CDR1 and CDR2: KGHDR and SFDVKD. This CDR3 has 14 amino acids. In nucleotides, the CDR3 is TGTGCCACCAGTGATTTTAAGGGGAAAGAGACCCAGTACTTC. Protein sequence: CATSDFKGKETQYF.

This sequence joins TRBV28 and TRBJ1-5; 10 bases match TRBD1. The J segment lost 5 bases and the V segment lost 7 bases, leaving 8 bases of the junction unmatched. This CDR3 has 15 residues. From germline, CDR1 is MDHEN and CDR2 SYDVKM. The CDR3 region has the DNA TGTGCCAGCAAACTGACAGGGGGCGCCTATCAGCCCCAGCATTTT. Translated, it gives CASKLTGGAYQPQHF. Variable domain in full (rest from reference TRBV28 and TRBJ1-5): DVKVTQSSRYLVKRTGEKVFLECVQDMDHENMFWYRQDPGLGLRLIYFSYDVKMKEKGDIPEGYSVSREKKERFSLILESASTNQTSMYLCASKLTGGAYQPQHFGDGTRLSIL.

This clonotype turned up a few times. The junction and the germline gene differ at one end; a read error may be behind it. This sequence joins TRBV5-6 and TRBJ1-5; the match to TRBD1 covers 9 bases. The germline V gene has CDR1 SGHDT and CDR2 YYEEEE. This CDR3 contains 15 residues. The CDR3 bases are TGTGTCAGCAGCGGACAGGGGAGGAGCAATCAGCCCCAGCATTTT. Protein: CVSSGQGRSNQPQHF. The full variable domain, completed using reference TRBV5-6 and TRBJ1-5, is DAGVTQSPTHLIKTRGQQVTLRCSPKSGHDTVSWYQQALGQGPQFIFQYYEEEERQRGNFPDRFSGHQFPNYSSELNVNALLLGDSALYLCVSSGQGRSNQPQHFGDGTRLSIL.

This clonotype was counted at least ten times. The rearrangement uses TRBV2 and TRBJ2-1, with D possibly TRBD2 on 6 matching bases. V dropped 9 bases and J dropped 9 bases, with 24 bases sitting between them. The CDR3 extends over 15 amino acids. In germline, CDR1 is SNHLY, CDR2 FYNNEI. In DNA form, the CDR3 reads TGTGCCAGACGACCCGGGAGCGCCCTCCCCAGTGAGCAGTTCTTC. Protein: CARRPGSALPSEQFF.

In its sample, this clonotype was seen many times. The CDR3: CASSHLIAGGAYEQYF. The CDR3 DNA reads as TGTGCCAGCAGCCACCTTATAGCGGGAGGCGCCTACGAGCAGTACTTC. The chain combines TRBV3-1 with TRBJ2-7; TRBD2 aligns across 10 bases. J lost 2 bases, V lost 3 bases, and 7 bases had no gene match. The CDR3 consists of 16 residues. In germline, CDR1 is LGHDT, CDR2 YNNKEL (reference sequence).

A note on this clonotype: A much larger clone differs by one base, so this may be a read error. The chain combines TRBV27 with TRBJ2-7; TRBD1 agrees at 12 bases. The length of the CDR3 is 15 residues. The germline V gene has CDR1 MNHEY and CDR2 SMNVEV (reference sequence). The CDR3 protein is CASSSRDRGPYGQYF. CDR3 nucleotides: TGTGCCAGCAGTAGCCGGGACAGGGGGCCCTACGGGCAGTACTTC.

This clonotype showed up many times. This rearrangement joins TRBV12-3 or TRBV12-4 to TRBJ2-7; unclear D gene. V was trimmed by 1 base and J by 3 bases, leaving 4 bases between them. The CDR3 length is 12 residues. This CDR3 is CASSLGNYEQYF. The DNA of the CDR3 is TGTGCCAGCAGTTTAGGGAACTACGAGCAGTACTTC.

This clonotype was seen only a few times. The V and J genes are TRBV10-3 and TRBJ1-5; possibly TRBD1 for D (5 bases). The ends were cut back, 3 bases at V and 0 bases at J, with 15 bases in the middle. This CDR3 region has 17 residues. Germline CDR1 ENHRY, CDR2 SYGVKD. CDR3 region: CAISDMGPGVSNQPQHF. The CDR3 bases are TGTGCCATCAGTGATATGGGGCCCGGGGTTAGCAATCAGCCCCAGCATTTT.

This clonotype showed up many times. The J gene is TRBJ2-3, the V gene TRBV5-1, with TRBD2 matching 9 bases. With V trimmed by 0 bases and J by 6 bases, 5 bases remained unmatched. Germline V gene lookup returns CDR1 SGHRS and CDR2 YFSETQ. This CDR3 is built from 15 residues. The CDR3 is CASSLEVTSGDTQYF. CDR3 bases: TGCGCCAGCAGCTTGGAAGTGACTAGCGGTGATACGCAGTATTTT.

This clonotype was seen a few times. The chain employs TRBV11-3 and TRBJ2-5; tentatively, D is TRBD1 (6 bases). Trimming shortened V by 5 bases and J by 7 bases, and 17 bases separated the two germline ends. Germline V CDR1 and CDR2: SGHNT, YENEEA. The CDR3 covers 14 residues. CDR3 sequence (DNA): TGTGCCAGCAGCACTGCCAGGGGCATGGGGACCCAGTACTTC. Protein sequence: CASSTARGMGTQYF. The variable domain in full, with the rest retrieved from reference TRBV11-3 and TRBJ2-5, is EAGVVQSPRYKIIEKKQPVAFWCNPISGHNTLYWYLQNLGQGPELLIRYENEEAVDDSQLPKDRFSAERLKGVDSTLKIQPAELGDSAVYLCASSTARGMGTQYFGPGTRLLVL.

This clonotype was detected ten times or more. The J gene is TRBJ1-1, the V gene TRBV12-3 or TRBV12-4; 7 bases are a match to TRBD1. V lost 8 bases and J lost 4; bases outside the gene matches: 7. The CDR3 loop spans 13 amino acids. The CDR3 reads CASQTQGVTEAFF. The DNA for the CDR3 is TGTGCCAGCCAGACCCAGGGGGTCACTGAAGCTTTCTTT.

V and J are TRBV12-3 or TRBV12-4 and TRBJ2-2, with TRBD2 identical over 7 bases. The CDR3 covers 17 residues. V lost 4 bases to trimming and J lost 4 bases; unmatched junction nucleotides: 12. The CDR3 bases are TGTGCCAGCAGTTGGAGTTTGGTAGCGGGTACCACCGGGGAGCTGTTTTTT. It codes for CASSWSLVAGTTGELFF.

This clonotype was observed many times. J is TRBJ1-5 and V is TRBV18; 9 bases fit TRBD1. Losses at the gene ends were 6 bases for V and 7 bases for J; bases not matched to a gene: 7. Germline V CDR1 and CDR2: KGHSH, LQKENI. The CDR3 has 14 amino acids. The CDR3 is CASSQDRGGQPQHF. The CDR3 nucleotides are TGTGCCAGCTCCCAGGACAGGGGAGGCCAGCCCCAGCATTTT.

This clonotype was seen ten or more times. The J gene is TRBJ2-7, the V gene TRBV30, with TRBD2 as a possible D gene (6 bases). Trimming pared 2 bases from V and 3 bases from J, leaving 14 bases between. CDR3 length: 14 amino acids. The V gene's germline CDR1 is GTSNPN and CDR2 SVGIG (reference sequence). The CDR3 coding sequence is TGTGCCTGGAGTTACGTGGGAGGAGGCTACGAGCAGTACTTC. This translates into CAWSYVGGGYEQYF.

This clonotype was seen ten or more times. The chain couples TRBV6-6 to TRBJ2-3; perhaps TRBD2 as D (6 bases). V lost 2 bases to trimming and J lost 0 bases, with 12 bases between them. This CDR3 is 16 amino acids long. Germline values: CDR1 MNHNY, CDR2 SVGAGI (reference sequence). The CDR3 DNA sequence: TGTGCCAGCAGTTACAACGGAGGGATTAGCACAGATACGCAGTATTTT. Protein sequence: CASSYNGGISTDTQYF.

This clonotype was counted many times. The J gene is TRBJ2-3, the V gene TRBV12-3 or TRBV12-4, with D maybe TRBD1 (6 bases). The CDR3 runs 14 residues. Trimming shortened V by 2 bases and J by 6 bases, and 12 bases separated the two germline ends. This CDR3 reads CASSLRSRGDTQYF. CDR3 DNA sequence: TGTGCCAGCAGTTTACGGTCAAGGGGGGATACGCAGTATTTT.

There are many counts of this clonotype. The chain joins TRBV20-1 to TRBJ2-7; 8 bases are a match to TRBD2. Trimming at V came to 3 bases and at J to 3 bases, leaving 10 bases not matched to a gene. The germline gives CDR1 DFQATT, CDR2 SNEGSKA (reference sequence). The CDR3 consists of 15 residues. For the CDR3, the DNA is TGCAGTGCTAGGCGACTAGCGAGACCCAGCTACGAGCAGTACTTC. It translates to CSARRLARPSYEQYF.

This clonotype has ten or more counts. This rearrangement joins TRBV3-1 to TRBJ1-1, with 7 bases that match TRBD1. Germline V CDR1 and CDR2: LGHDT, YNNKEL (reference sequence). The CDR3 spans 15 residues. The trim removed 4 bases at V and 6 bases at J, leaving 11 bases unmatched. The CDR3 nucleotides are TGTGCCAGCAGCCGGAATCGGGGACAGTTCTCTGAAGCTTTCTTT. Translated, it gives CASSRNRGQFSEAFF.

This clonotype has just a few counts. This rearrangement joins TRBV10-3 to TRBJ2-7; no clear D gene. The CDR3 is 11 residues long. Trimming stripped 10 bases from V and 2 bases from J, with 9 bases between. Germline CDR1 reads ENHRY; CDR2 reads SYGVKD. Written as DNA, the CDR3 is TGTGCCACCACCGGTGCCTACGAGCAGTACTTC. This encodes CATTGAYEQYF.

This clonotype was observed at least ten times. The rearrangement links TRBV20-1 to TRBJ1-1; D is possibly TRBD1 (6 bases). The CDR3 contains 16 residues. V shed 1 base and J shed 1 base, with 16 bases lying between them. The germline V gene encodes CDR1 DFQATT and CDR2 SNEGSKA (reference sequence). The DNA for the CDR3 is TGCAGTGCTAGAGTTCCCCTCGGGGGGGCGAACACTGAAGCTTTCTTT. Translated: CSARVPLGGANTEAFF.